The 10 T cell receptor beta chains given below trace back to one sample, sequenced in a study of CD8+ T cells in alopecia areata. Treatment described: oral pan-JAK inhibitor, 5-10 mg twice daily. After isolation, RNA underwent reverse transcription to generate cDNA as the sequencing template. Only in-frame clones appear in the TCRdb table, and some are missing; sequencing was by immunoSEQ multiplex PCR. The data show around 120,000 clones, about 50% seen once. Material: CD4+ T cells sorted from blood, obtained at week 4, from a patient treated with tofacitinib. These receptor sequences come from a human donor with alopecia areata.

The genes are TRBV5-1 and TRBJ2-3; TRBD2 matches 7 bases. The germline V gene has CDR1 SGHRS and CDR2 YFSETQ. With 4 bases clipped from V and 2 bases from J, the junction kept 13 bases outside the gene matches. This CDR3 has 17 residues. The CDR3 loop reads CASSHGAGERTTDTQYF. The CDR3 DNA sequence: TGCGCCAGCAGCCATGGCGCGGGGGAGCGGACCACAGATACGCAGTATTTT.

This clone has more than one count but fewer than ten. The chain is built from TRBV7-9 and TRBJ2-2; D assignment may be TRBD1 or TRBD2 (5 bases each). Germline V gives CDR1 SEHNR, CDR2 FQNEAQ (reference sequence). The CDR3 sequence is 18 residues long. Trimming removed 3 bases at V and 1 base at J, with 18 bases between. The CDR3 protein is CASSFGGSGRQNTGELFF. The CDR3 region has the DNA TGTGCCAGCAGCTTTGGGGGATCAGGTCGACAGAACACCGGGGAGCTGTTTTTT. The full variable domain, its missing parts supplied by reference TRBV7-9 and TRBJ2-2, is DTGVSQNPRHKITKRGQNVTFRCDPISEHNRLYWYRQTLGQGPEFLTYFQNEAQLEKSRLLSDRFSAERPKGSFSTLEIQRTEQGDSAMYLCASSFGGSGRQNTGELFFGEGSRLTVL.

In this sample, this clone turned up a few times. The rearrangement joins TRBV28 to TRBJ1-5, with unresolved D. The CDR3 is 13 residues long. CDR1 is MDHEN and CDR2 is SYDVKM in the germline V gene. The V and J ends lost 9 bases and 0 bases respectively, with 9 bases between them. The CDR3 DNA reads as TGTGCCAGTTCTAGAGATAGCAATCAGCCCCAGCATTTT. Encoded protein: CASSRDSNQPQHF. Full variable domain (rest looked up from reference TRBV28 and TRBJ1-5): DVKVTQSSRYLVKRTGEKVFLECVQDMDHENMFWYRQDPGLGLRLIYFSYDVKMKEKGDIPEGYSVSREKKERFSLILESASTNQTSMYLCASSRDSNQPQHFGDGTRLSIL.

This clone was seen a few times. The genes are TRBV5-6 and TRBJ2-3; D is unclear. There are 14 residues in the CDR3. Looked up from germline, CDR1 is SGHDT and CDR2 is YYEEEE. The germline V and J ends were trimmed by 0 bases and 1 base, with 6 bases remaining between them. CDR3 coding DNA: TGTGCCAGCAGCTTGGCTGGGGGCACAGATACGCAGTATTTT. It codes for CASSLAGGTDTQYF.

The chain couples TRBV4-1 to TRBJ2-1; TRBD2 matches at 14 bases. J lost 9 bases, V lost 3 bases, and 10 bases had no gene match. CDR3 size: 17 residues. Germline V gene lookup returns CDR1 MGHRA and CDR2 YSYEKL. The CDR3 coding sequence is TGCGCCAGCAGCCAGGGTCAGGGGACTAGCGGGAGAGGTGAGCAGTTCTTC. It yields the protein CASSQGQGTSGRGEQFF.

This clone was counted a few times. This chain connects TRBV27 to TRBJ1-2, with D maybe TRBD1 (6 bases). CDR1 MNHEY and CDR2 SMNVEV come from the germline V gene (reference sequence). This CDR3 comprises 17 residues. V dropped 5 bases and J dropped 2 bases, with 21 bases sitting between them. Here the CDR3 DNA reads TGTGCCAGCAGTCTCACCTTTTGGACAGTTCCAAACTATGGCTACACCTTC. The encoded protein is CASSLTFWTVPNYGYTF.

This clone appeared a few times. V usage is TRBV29-1 and J usage is TRBJ1-2; 9 bases map to TRBD1. The V gene's germline CDR1 is SQVTM and CDR2 ANQGSEA. V lost 6 bases and J lost 8; bases outside the gene matches: 4. The CDR3 spans 11 residues. The CDR3 sequence is CSVRTGDGYTF. DNA for the CDR3: TGCAGCGTCCGGACAGGGGACGGCTACACCTTC. Full variable domain (missing parts from reference TRBV29-1 and TRBJ1-2): SAVISQKPSRDICQRGTSLTIQCQVDSQVTMMFWYRQQPGQSLTLIATANQGSEATYESGFVIDKFPISRPNLTFSTLTVSNMSPEDSSIYLCSVRTGDGYTFGSGTRLTVV.

This clone occurred a few times. The genes are TRBV11-2 and TRBJ2-1; TRBD2 is a possible D gene (5 bases). The germline V and J ends were trimmed by 4 bases and 1 base, with 11 bases remaining between them. The CDR3 consists of 15 residues. Germline V gene lookup returns CDR1 SGHAT and CDR2 FQNNGV. CDR3 sequence reads: CASSSFRGSYNEQFF. The CDR3 DNA reads TGTGCCAGCAGCTCCTTTCGGGGTTCCTACAATGAGCAGTTCTTC.

The chain joins TRBV13 to TRBJ2-7; TRBD2 matches at 10 bases. The V and J ends lost 2 bases and 3 bases, in that order; junction bases with no gene match: 10. This CDR3 has 17 residues. Germline V gives CDR1 PRHDT, CDR2 FYEKMQ (reference sequence). The CDR3 region has the DNA TGTGCCAGCAGCTTATCCCCGCTAGCGGGAGTTATCTACGAGCAGTACTTC. Translating gives CASSLSPLAGVIYEQYF.

This clone turned up a few times. The chain employs TRBV29-1 and TRBJ2-1, with TRBD2 identical over 9 bases. V lost 5 bases and J lost 2; bases outside the gene matches: 10. Germline V gene sequence: CDR1 SQVTM, CDR2 ANQGSEA. The CDR3 is 16 amino acids. This CDR3 reads CSVQAGGRGAYNEQFF. Here the CDR3 DNA reads TGCAGCGTTCAAGCGGGGGGAAGGGGGGCCTACAATGAGCAGTTCTTC.